Shown below are 23 T cell receptor beta chains from a single sample sequenced in a study of T-cell memory formation after mild COVID-19. MiXCR, applied by TCRdb to the 5' RACE reads, yields one record per CDR3 protein. The table has hundreds of thousands of distinct CDR3 sequences, roughly a fifth seen once. Material: PBMCs or a T cell subset sorted from them (not recorded which). These receptors all stem from an adult woman who had mild COVID-19 (a few samples of this study predate the infection). Cell type and time point are not known.

This clonotype was observed a few times. The gene calls are TRBV5-6 and TRBJ2-2; D remains unclear. Trimming took off 0 bases at V and 0 bases at J, with 9 bases between the two ends. Germline lookup yields CDR1 SGHDT and CDR2 YYEEEE. This CDR3 is built from 16 residues. This chain's CDR3 is CASSLVASPNTGELFF. CDR3 nucleotide sequence: TGTGCCAGCAGCTTGGTGGCCAGTCCGAACACCGGGGAGCTGTTTTTT. Based on the CDR3 plus reference TRBV5-6 and TRBJ2-2, the full variable domain is DAGVTQSPTHLIKTRGQQVTLRCSPKSGHDTVSWYQQALGQGPQFIFQYYEEEERQRGNFPDRFSGHQFPNYSSELNVNALLLGDSALYLCASSLVASPNTGELFFGEGSRLTVL.

This clonotype was recorded a few times. The gene calls are TRBV6-5 and TRBJ1-6; D unresolved. Germline V lookup: CDR1 MNHEY, CDR2 SVGAGI. This CDR3 spans 13 amino acids. V was trimmed by 0 bases and J by 7 bases, leaving 4 bases between them. This CDR3 is CASSYSMNSPLHF. CDR3 DNA: TGTGCCAGCAGTTACTCGATGAATTCACCCCTCCACTTT.

This chain connects TRBV29-1 to TRBJ2-1; 9 bases align to TRBD1. The CDR3 has 13 residues. Germline CDR1 reads SQVTM; CDR2 reads ANQGSEA. V shed 5 bases and J 6 bases; nucleotides not matched to a gene: 5. The CDR3 coding sequence is TGCAGCGTTTACAGGGGGCCGACCAATGAGCAGTTCTTC. Its translation: CSVYRGPTNEQFF.

The genes are TRBV12-3 or TRBV12-4 and TRBJ2-7; TRBD1 matches 7 bases. The CDR3 spans 13 residues. V lost 7 bases, J lost 5 bases, and 8 bases stayed unmatched. DNA of the CDR3: TGTGCCAGCACCTTGGACAGGTTCGACGAGCAGTACTTC. Amino acids: CASTLDRFDEQYF.

The rearrangement links TRBV12-3 or TRBV12-4 to TRBJ2-2, with 7 bases aligning to TRBD2. CDR3 length equals 16 residues. Unmatched junction bases numbered 11, after V lost 7 bases and J lost 3 bases. Here the CDR3 reads CASTSLGGKDTGELFF. CDR3 in DNA: TGTGCCAGCACCTCATTGGGGGGGAAGGACACCGGGGAGCTGTTTTTT.

Written as DNA, the CDR3 is TGTGCCAGTAGTATCTACGGGACTTCCTCGAACACCGGGGAGCTGTTTTTT. Protein product: CASSIYGTSSNTGELFF. The rearrangement joins TRBV19 to TRBJ2-2; a possible D gene is TRBD2 (6 bases). The CDR3 contains 17 residues. From germline, CDR1 is LNHDA and CDR2 SQIVND (reference sequence). Trimming removed 3 bases at V and 0 bases at J, with 14 bases between.

The chain links TRBV20-1 to TRBJ1-5; weak D call: TRBD1 (6 bases). V was clipped by 2 bases and J by 6 bases, with 17 bases between them. CDR1 is DFQATT and CDR2 is SNEGSKA in the germline V gene (reference sequence). This CDR3 spans 15 amino acids. CDR3 residues: CSARIDVGGGQPQHF. Here the CDR3 DNA reads TGCAGTGCTAGAATTGATGTGGGGGGCGGTCAGCCCCAGCATTTT.

This clonotype was seen only a few times. V and J are TRBV7-9 and TRBJ2-1; D unclear. The germline CDR1 and CDR2 sequences are SEHNR and FQNEAQ (reference sequence). V gave up 5 bases and J gave up 8 bases, with 16 bases separating them. The CDR3 loop spans 14 amino acids. The CDR3 DNA is TGTGCCAGCAGCCTAATCAGATCTGTCGATGAGCAGTTCTTC. This sequence encodes CASSLIRSVDEQFF.

The chain links TRBV7-6 to TRBJ1-1; perhaps TRBD1 as D (6 bases). CDR3 length equals 14 residues. Germline loops: CDR1 SGHVS, CDR2 FNYEAQ. Trimming shortened V by 5 bases and J by 4 bases, and 14 bases separated the two germline ends. CDR3 loop: CASSQRGSGTEAFF. CDR3 nucleotide sequence: TGTGCCAGCAGCCAGAGGGGGTCTGGCACTGAAGCTTTCTTT.

By sample share, this clonotype is medium-sized (0.01 to 0.1%). The chain is built from TRBV7-9 and TRBJ2-3; D uncertain. V shed 5 bases and J shed 6 bases, with 3 bases lying between them. This CDR3 spans 10 amino acids. Germline CDR1 and CDR2: SEHNR and FQNEAQ (reference sequence). CDR3 sequence reads: CASSADTQYF. The CDR3 DNA reads TGTGCCAGCAGCGCGGATACGCAGTATTTT.

The genes are TRBV5-6 and TRBJ1-1; no firm D call. CDR1 and CDR2 (germline): SGHDT, YYEEEE. This CDR3 has 16 residues. V lost 2 bases, J lost 4 bases, and 18 bases lay in between. CDR3 nucleotides: TGTGCCAGCAGCTTTCGCCCGACAAGGGTGGCCACTGAAGCTTTCTTT. Translated: CASSFRPTRVATEAFF. Full variable domain (rest looked up from reference TRBV5-6 and TRBJ1-1): DAGVTQSPTHLIKTRGQQVTLRCSPKSGHDTVSWYQQALGQGPQFIFQYYEEEERQRGNFPDRFSGHQFPNYSSELNVNALLLGDSALYLCASSFRPTRVATEAFFGQGTRLTVV.

This clonotype was seen a handful of times. The chain carries TRBV4-1 and TRBJ1-2, with a tentative D call TRBD1 (5 bases). The V end was cut by 3 bases, the J end by 4 bases, with 12 bases between. This CDR3 is built from 14 residues. CDR1 and CDR2 (germline): MGHRA, YSYEKL. The CDR3 DNA follows: TGCGCCAGCAGCCAGGAAGACAGTTCCTATGGCTACACCTTC. This translates into CASSQEDSSYGYTF.

This rearrangement joins TRBV9 to TRBJ1-2, with 8 bases fitting TRBD1. Germline-derived CDR1 and CDR2 are SGDLS and YYNGEE. V shed 5 bases and J 6 bases; nucleotides not matched to a gene: 12. This CDR3 contains 15 residues. The CDR3 bases are TGTGCCAGCAGGCGGGCAGGGGGCGTCGGTGATGGCTACACCTTC. Protein: CASRRAGGVGDGYTF.

This clonotype was counted only a few times. The V and J genes are TRBV27 and TRBJ2-7; a possible D gene is TRBD2 (6 bases). With 6 bases removed from V and 4 bases from J, the gap between germline ends came to 25 bases. This CDR3 spans 17 amino acids. Germline CDR1 reads MNHEY; CDR2 reads SMNVEV (reference sequence). The CDR3 coding sequence is TGTGCCAGCAGCGCCCCGAGAGGTAGCGGAGCCCGGTACGAGCAGTACTTC. Encoded protein: CASSAPRGSGARYEQYF.

There are a few counts of this clonotype. V gene TRBV6-6 combines with J gene TRBJ1-5; TRBD1 might be the D (6 bases). CDR3 length equals 16 residues. Trimming took off 7 bases at V and 3 bases at J, with 19 bases between the two ends. The germline V gene has CDR1 MNHNY and CDR2 SVGAGI (reference sequence). DNA for the CDR3: TGTGCCAGCAAGGGGGACGCCGGTCCTTACAATCAGCCCCAGCATTTT. Translated, it gives CASKGDAGPYNQPQHF.

The V call is TRBV6-4, the J call TRBJ2-2, with 8 bases matching TRBD2. The CDR3 extends over 14 amino acids. CDR1 and CDR2 from the germline V gene are MRHNA and SNTAGT. The trim removed 2 bases at V and 4 bases at J, leaving 0 bases unmatched. The CDR3 spells CASSDGTSTGELFF. The DNA for the CDR3 is TGTGCCAGCAGTGACGGGACTAGCACCGGGGAGCTGTTTTTT.

This clonotype was observed a few times. The chain recombines TRBV6-2 or TRBV6-3 with TRBJ2-7; 11 nucleotides match TRBD2. The J segment lost 4 bases and the V segment lost 5 bases, leaving 13 bases of the junction unmatched. Germline CDR1 and CDR2: MNHEY and SVGEGT. CDR3 length: 17 amino acids. This CDR3 is CASSRQRLAGRFYEQYF. DNA of the CDR3: TGTGCCAGCAGTCGTCAGCGACTAGCGGGAAGGTTTTACGAGCAGTACTTC.

The J gene is TRBJ1-6, the V gene TRBV10-3, with 10 bases matching TRBD1. V trimming: 5 bases; J trimming: 7 bases; junction bases outside the gene matches: 5. This CDR3 comprises 15 residues. Germline V lookup: CDR1 ENHRY, CDR2 SYGVKD. The CDR3 sequence: CAISTRGQGNSPLHF. CDR3 in DNA: TGTGCCATCAGTACCAGGGGACAGGGGAATTCACCCCTCCACTTT.

In its sample, this clonotype was seen a few times. This rearrangement joins TRBV9 to TRBJ2-5, with D possibly being TRBD1 (6 bases). With 4 bases removed from V and 1 base from J, the gap between germline ends came to 14 bases. The CDR3 is 15 amino acids. In germline, CDR1 is SGDLS, CDR2 YYNGEE. The CDR3 loop is CASSRRGRGQETQYF. The DNA of the CDR3 is TGTGCCAGCAGCCGTAGAGGCAGGGGCCAAGAGACCCAGTACTTC.

This clonotype was detected once. The chain couples TRBV7-9 to TRBJ2-7; weak D call: TRBD1 (5 bases). V was trimmed by 5 bases and J by 4 bases, leaving 9 bases between them. The CDR3 extends over 12 amino acids. The germline V gene has CDR1 SEHNR and CDR2 FQNEAQ (reference sequence). CDR3 sequence reads: CASSPRQYEQYF. The CDR3 DNA reads as TGTGCCAGCAGCCCGAGACAGTACGAGCAGTACTTC.

In this sample, this clonotype turned up a few times. J is TRBJ1-1 and V is TRBV20-1, with TRBD1 matching over 7 bases. Germline trimming cut 1 base from V and 1 base from J; bases unmatched to any gene: 6. This CDR3 spans 15 amino acids. Germline CDR1 is DFQATT and CDR2 is SNEGSKA (reference sequence). CDR3 amino acids: CSARVRGRWNTEAFF. In DNA form, the CDR3 reads TGCAGTGCTAGAGTTAGGGGGCGTTGGAACACTGAAGCTTTCTTT.

In its sample, this clonotype was seen a few times. V and J are TRBV18 and TRBJ2-3, with D unresolved. The CDR3 has 12 residues. Germline CDR1 reads KGHSH; CDR2 reads LQKENI. V lost 5 bases, J lost 0 bases, and 3 bases lay in between. The CDR3 spells CASSKSTDTQYF. The DNA for the CDR3 is TGTGCCAGCTCAAAGAGCACAGATACGCAGTATTTT.

The chain has TRBV21-1 and TRBJ1-2. TRBV21-1 represents a pseudogene. The CDR3 sequence is 12 residues long. The CDR3 reads CASSSGDWGYTF. The DNA for the CDR3 is TGTGCCAGCAGCAGCGGGGACTGGGGCTACACCTTC.